The 24 T cell receptor beta chains in this list originate from one sample, sequenced in a study of identical twins. TCRdb reprocessed the 5' RACE reads via MiXCR and lists one record per CDR3 protein. The sample includes 350,000 to 450,000 distinct CDR3 sequences, approximately 18% of them seen just once. Source material: naive T cells sorted from blood. The receptors here all came from a man over 45 in good health.

As for this clonotype: The junction shows a germline mismatch at one end, possibly a read error. V usage is TRBV7-2 and J usage is TRBJ1-1, with a possible D match to TRBD1 (5 bases). This CDR3 is built from 13 residues. Germline V lookup: CDR1 SGHTA, CDR2 FQGNSA. The chain's CDR3 is CVSTLGGNTEAFF. The CDR3 DNA is TGTGTCAGCACTCTTGGGGGGAACACTGAAGCTTTCTTT.

V is TRBV20-1 and J is TRBJ2-3, with TRBD2 matching over 7 bases. The ends lost 1 base at V and 2 bases at J; junction bases unmatched: 3. This CDR3 region has 14 residues. The germline V gene encodes CDR1 DFQATT and CDR2 SNEGSKA (reference sequence). CDR3 in amino acids: CSARASGLTDTQYF. CDR3 DNA sequence: TGCAGTGCTAGAGCTAGCGGTCTCACAGATACGCAGTATTTT.

Ten or more counts support this clonotype. V gene TRBV29-1 combines with J gene TRBJ1-4, with TRBD1 identical over 8 bases. Looked up from germline, CDR1 is SQVTM and CDR2 is ANQGSEA. V shed 7 bases and J 8 bases; nucleotides not matched to a gene: 12. The CDR3 extends over 14 amino acids. The CDR3, as DNA: TGCAGCGCCCTCCCGGACAGGGAGCCCGAAAAACTGTTTTTT. This codes for CSALPDREPEKLFF.

The chain joins TRBV5-6 to TRBJ2-1; 7 bases match TRBD1. J gave up 6 bases and V 5 bases, and 5 bases lay outside the gene matches. From germline, CDR1 is SGHDT and CDR2 YYEEEE. This CDR3 region has 13 residues. This CDR3 is CASSWGTANEQFF. The DNA of the CDR3 is TGTGCCAGCAGTTGGGGGACAGCCAATGAGCAGTTCTTC.

This clonotype was detected many times. The chain combines TRBV5-6 with TRBJ2-3; TRBD2 might be the D (5 bases). CDR3 size: 11 residues. With 4 bases removed from V and 6 bases from J, the gap between germline ends came to 6 bases. From germline, CDR1 is SGHDT and CDR2 YYEEEE. CDR3 in DNA: TGTGCCAGCAGCGGGGAGGATACGCAGTATTTT. Encoded protein: CASSGEDTQYF. The variable domain in full, with the rest retrieved from reference TRBV5-6 and TRBJ2-3, is DAGVTQSPTHLIKTRGQQVTLRCSPKSGHDTVSWYQQALGQGPQFIFQYYEEEERQRGNFPDRFSGHQFPNYSSELNVNALLLGDSALYLCASSGEDTQYFGPGTRLTVL.

Many counts were recorded for this clonotype. The rearrangement links TRBV4-3 to TRBJ2-7; TRBD2 might be the D (6 bases). The CDR3 spans 15 residues. Trimming left V 0 bases short and J 2 bases short, with 11 bases between. From germline, CDR1 is LGHNA and CDR2 YSLEER. The CDR3 region is CASSQEGSGAYEQYF. The CDR3 DNA is TGCGCCAGCAGCCAAGAAGGTAGCGGAGCCTACGAGCAGTACTTC.

This clonotype has a handful of counts. V is TRBV5-5 and J is TRBJ1-4; D unclear. Germline V gene lookup returns CDR1 SGHKS and CDR2 YYEKEE (reference sequence). Deletions cut 1 base from V and 5 bases from J, with 15 bases between. CDR3 size: 16 residues. CDR3 region: CASSLNLGTSNEKLFF. In nucleotides, the CDR3 is TGTGCCAGCAGCTTGAACTTAGGCACGTCCAATGAAAAACTGTTTTTT.

The table lists this clonotype with a few counts. This rearrangement joins TRBV7-9 to TRBJ2-1; D is uncertain. Deletions cut 2 bases from V and 4 bases from J, with 18 bases between. This CDR3 has 17 amino acids. The germline CDR1 and CDR2 sequences are SEHNR and FQNEAQ (reference sequence). CDR3 protein: CASSLPRTGVWYNEQFF. The DNA of the CDR3 is TGTGCCAGCAGCTTACCTAGGACGGGTGTGTGGTACAATGAGCAGTTCTTC.

This clonotype was counted only a few times. The CDR3 here is CASSGDRGFSYEQYF. CDR3 coding DNA: TGCGCCAGCAGCGGGGACAGGGGTTTTTCCTACGAGCAGTACTTC. V usage is TRBV5-1 and J usage is TRBJ2-7, with 10 nucleotides matching TRBD1. This CDR3 comprises 15 residues. J gave up 1 base and V 4 bases, and 5 bases lay outside the gene matches. CDR1 and CDR2 (germline): SGHRS, YFSETQ.

The V and J genes are TRBV27 and TRBJ1-6, with no clear D. The CDR3 sequence is 13 residues long. The ends were cut back, 8 bases at V and 7 bases at J, with 12 bases in the middle. Per the germline V gene, CDR1 is MNHEY and CDR2 is SMNVEV (reference sequence). The CDR3 loop reads CASSTRENSPLHF. In nucleotides, the CDR3 is TGTGCCAGCTCGACCCGGGAAAATTCACCCCTCCACTTT.

This clonotype has more than one count but fewer than ten. CDR3 DNA: TGTGCCAGCAGTTTAGCAGGCCGGGGACAGGACTATGGCTACACCTTC. This gives the protein CASSLAGRGQDYGYTF. This sequence joins TRBV12-3 or TRBV12-4 and TRBJ1-2, with TRBD1 matching 8 bases. After removal of 0 bases from V and 3 bases from J, the junction contained 6 bases not matched to a gene. This CDR3 has 16 amino acids.

The chain combines TRBV7-2 with TRBJ2-1; D might be TRBD1 or TRBD2, each matching 6 bases. V was cut by 1 base and J by 3 bases, with 10 bases left in between. Germline V lookup: CDR1 SGHTA, CDR2 FQGNSA. This CDR3 contains 15 residues. CDR3 sequence (DNA): TGTGCCAGCAGCTTAGGACTAGGGGGCTACAATGAGCAGTTCTTC. Translated, it gives CASSLGLGGYNEQFF.

This rearrangement joins TRBV20-1 to TRBJ2-5; unclear D gene. Germline-derived CDR1 and CDR2 are DFQATT and SNEGSKA (reference sequence). This CDR3 is 13 amino acids long. Trimming stripped 4 bases from V and 3 bases from J, with 12 bases between. The CDR3 DNA reads TGCAGTGCTAAAGACTTTCGGAAAGAGACCCAGTACTTC. It yields the protein CSAKDFRKETQYF.

This clonotype was picked up a small number of times. CDR3 sequence (DNA): TGCGCCAGCAGCCAAGTGATGGGGCACACCATATATTTT. Translation: CASSQVMGHTIYF. The chain has TRBV4-3 and TRBJ1-3; a weak D match, TRBD1 (5 bases). Trimming pared 1 base from V and 8 bases from J, leaving 9 bases between. Germline values: CDR1 LGHNA, CDR2 YSLEER. This CDR3 has 13 residues.

This chain uses TRBV20-1 with TRBJ2-2, with 7 positions matching TRBD1. The CDR3 is 14 residues long. CDR1 and CDR2 from the germline V gene are DFQATT and SNEGSKA (reference sequence). The ends lost 6 bases at V and 5 bases at J; junction bases unmatched: 9. CDR3 protein: CSASRGRGTGELFF. The CDR3 DNA reads TGCAGTGCAAGCCGAGGCAGGGGGACCGGGGAGCTGTTTTTT.

The DNA for the CDR3 is TGCAGCGCGTTGGGGACTAGCGGACAAGAGACCCAGTACTTC. Translating it yields CSALGTSGQETQYF. The chain carries TRBV29-1 and TRBJ2-5; 11 bases align to TRBD2. CDR1 is SQVTM, CDR2 ANQGSEA, per germline. With 7 bases clipped from V and 2 bases from J, the junction kept 6 bases outside the gene matches. This CDR3 is built from 14 residues.

This clonotype has a handful of counts. This rearrangement joins TRBV6-5 to TRBJ2-7, with D hard to call. CDR3 size: 13 residues. V lost 2 bases to trimming and J lost 4 bases, with 9 bases between them. Per the germline V gene, CDR1 is MNHEY and CDR2 is SVGAGI. CDR3 bases: TGTGCCAGCAGTTACGGGGATTTTTACGAGCAGTACTTC. This translates into CASSYGDFYEQYF.

The rearrangement uses TRBV10-3 and TRBJ1-1; no reliable D call. CDR3 length equals 14 residues. Per the germline V gene, CDR1 is ENHRY and CDR2 is SYGVKD. V was trimmed by 3 bases and J by 1 base, leaving 9 bases between them. The DNA of the CDR3 is TGTGCCATCAGTGAAGATGTTACGAACACTGAAGCTTTCTTT. The encoded protein is CAISEDVTNTEAFF.

The CDR3 bases are TGTGCCAGCAGTTTAGCGGGACAGGGGGAAGCCTACGAGCAGTACTTC. It codes for CASSLAGQGEAYEQYF. The V gene is TRBV28, the J gene TRBJ2-7, with 11 bases lining up with TRBD1. The trim removed 2 bases at V and 2 bases at J, leaving 5 bases unmatched. In germline, CDR1 is MDHEN, CDR2 SYDVKM. This CDR3 contains 16 residues.

This clonotype was counted a few times. The CDR3 DNA follows: TGTGCCAGCAGCTTTGAGGCCGGGTCAATAGACAATGAGCAGTTCTTC. It encodes CASSFEAGSIDNEQFF. V is TRBV5-5 and J is TRBJ2-1; D ambiguous. Trimming shortened V by 2 bases and J by 5 bases, and 17 bases separated the two germline ends. CDR3 length equals 16 residues. Germline V gene sequence: CDR1 SGHKS, CDR2 YYEKEE (reference sequence).

The CDR3 here is CASSQGSRDTQYF. The CDR3 region has the DNA TGCGCCAGCAGCCAAGGGTCTAGAGATACGCAGTATTTT. The chain links TRBV4-1 to TRBJ2-3; D gene ambiguous. This CDR3 is built from 13 residues. The germline V gene has CDR1 MGHRA and CDR2 YSYEKL. The V end lost 1 base, the J end lost 5 bases, and 7 bases lay between the germline ends.

This clonotype has ten or more counts. The chain joins TRBV5-6 to TRBJ1-1, with TRBD1 matching over 9 bases. Trimming cost V 0 bases and J 0 bases; bases outside gene matches: 0. Germline V lookup: CDR1 SGHDT, CDR2 YYEEEE. The CDR3 has 15 amino acids. The chain's CDR3 is CASSLGTGVNTEAFF. CDR3 DNA sequence: TGTGCCAGCAGCTTGGGGACAGGGGTGAACACTGAAGCTTTCTTT.

The V call is TRBV7-2, the J call TRBJ2-7; TRBD2 is a possible D gene (5 bases). Trimming pared 1 base from V and 3 bases from J, leaving 13 bases between. The germline CDR1 and CDR2 sequences are SGHTA and FQGNSA. CDR3 length: 15 residues. Here the CDR3 reads CASSLEPNGGYEQYF. The CDR3 DNA is TGTGCCAGCAGCTTAGAACCAAACGGAGGCTACGAGCAGTACTTC.

This chain joins TRBV27 and TRBJ2-3; D may correspond to TRBD1 or TRBD2 (6 bases each). This CDR3 contains 15 residues. The germline gives CDR1 MNHEY, CDR2 SMNVEV (reference sequence). V dropped 1 base and J dropped 1 base, with 9 bases sitting between them. CDR3 loop: CASSLYGGRTDTQYF. As DNA, the CDR3 is TGTGCCAGCAGTTTATACGGGGGCCGCACAGATACGCAGTATTTT.